These 10 T cell receptor beta chains came from one sample sequenced in a study of CD8 T cells in ankylosing spondylitis listed by TCRdb under 2017. The method behind the library was 5' RACE. TCRdb shows the sequencer as Illumina HiSeq 2500. TCRdb ran its own pipeline on the public reads, namely fastp trimming at Q25 and MiXCR clone calling, and kept in-frame beta chains. Each record represents a unique CDR3 protein, reported with the most common genes and DNA among its rows. Counted in this sample were about 200,000 distinct CDR3 sequences; roughly 13% of them appeared once. Approximately 15% of the sample belongs to the ten largest clones. Sequencing was performed on blood, either unsorted or a sorted T cell fraction (not recorded which). All receptors come from a male donor with ankylosing spondylitis or in good health (not recorded which).

This clonotype has a handful of counts. The CDR3 DNA reads TGCGCCAGCAGCTATGGGACTAGCGGGGCAACTACAGATACGCAGTATTTT. This translates into CASSYGTSGATTDTQYF. V is TRBV4-1 and J is TRBJ2-3, with 13 bases matching TRBD2. The V and J ends lost 5 bases and 3 bases, in that order; junction bases with no gene match: 8. Germline loops: CDR1 MGHRA, CDR2 YSYEKL. The CDR3 covers 17 residues.

This clonotype was detected ten times or more. J is TRBJ2-7 and V is TRBV5-1, with 10 bases matching TRBD1. Trimming took 4 bases from V and 2 from J; bases not matched to a gene: 3. Germline CDR1 is SGHRS and CDR2 is YFSETQ. The CDR3 runs to 14 residues. CDR3 nucleotide sequence: TGCGCCAGCAGCCTCGGGACAGGGGCCTACGAGCAGTACTTC. Its translation is CASSLGTGAYEQYF.

This clonotype occurred a few times. The chain employs TRBV3-1 and TRBJ2-5; 10 bases align to TRBD2. J gave up 1 base and V 4 bases, and 12 bases lay outside the gene matches. The CDR3 contains 18 residues. CDR1 is LGHDT, CDR2 YNNKEL, per germline (reference sequence). The CDR3 is CASSPGRLGLAAQETQYF. CDR3 coding DNA: TGTGCCAGCAGCCCTGGACGTCTTGGACTAGCGGCCCAAGAGACCCAGTACTTC.

Only one count was recorded for this clonotype. The chain joins TRBV7-7 to TRBJ2-1, with 10 bases aligning to TRBD2. Germline V gene lookup returns CDR1 SSHAT and CDR2 FNYEAQ (reference sequence). The V segment lost 5 bases and the J segment 8 bases; nucleotides outside the gene matches: 6. The CDR3 runs 14 residues. The CDR3 nucleotides read TGTGCCAGCAGCCATCTAGCGGGAGAGGATGAGCAGTTCTTC. This translates into CASSHLAGEDEQFF.

In its sample, this clonotype was seen a few times. This chain uses TRBV9 with TRBJ2-4; 8 positions agree with TRBD2. Germline V gene sequence: CDR1 SGDLS, CDR2 YYNGEE. This CDR3 contains 22 residues. V lost 0 bases, J lost 2 bases, and 22 bases stayed unmatched. The CDR3 sequence is CASSVGVEASGSKGVSKNIQYF. The CDR3 DNA is TGTGCCAGCAGCGTAGGAGTGGAGGCTAGCGGGTCCAAGGGGGTATCCAAAAACATTCAGTACTTC.

In this sample, this clonotype turned up once. The rearrangement joins TRBV24-1 to TRBJ2-3; weak D call: TRBD1 (6 bases). Trimming took 7 bases from V and 2 from J, leaving 18 bases between them. The CDR3 spans 16 residues. The germline V gene encodes CDR1 KGHDR and CDR2 SFDVKD. In nucleotides, the CDR3 is TGTGCCACCAGGGAACGGAGGACAGCCCACACAGATACGCAGTATTTT. Translation: CATRERRTAHTDTQYF.

The gene calls are TRBV6-2 or TRBV6-3 and TRBJ2-3; 15 bases map to TRBD2. The CDR3 has 20 amino acids. The junction had 10 bases not matched to a gene; V was cut back by 0 bases and J by 3 bases. CDR1 and CDR2 from the germline V gene are MNHEY and SVGEGT. CDR3 nucleotide sequence: TGTGCCAGCAGTTACTCGAATAGGACTAGCGGGAGGGCCGGTACAGATACGCAGTATTTT. Protein sequence: CASSYSNRTSGRAGTDTQYF.

V gene TRBV13 combines with J gene TRBJ2-1, with a tentative D call TRBD2 (6 bases). CDR1 PRHDT and CDR2 FYEKMQ come from the germline V gene (reference sequence). Deletions cut 5 bases from V and 8 bases from J, with 16 bases between. The CDR3 has 14 amino acids. CDR3 bases: TGTGCCAGCAGCGGGAGCCTGGAGGGGTATGAGCAGTTCTTC. Its translation is CASSGSLEGYEQFF.

This clonotype was observed a few times. The genes are TRBV27 and TRBJ2-7; either TRBD1 or TRBD2 may fit D (5 bases each). V was trimmed by 5 bases and J by 6 bases, leaving 17 bases between them. Germline V lookup: CDR1 MNHEY, CDR2 SMNVEV (reference sequence). CDR3 length equals 14 residues. CDR3 region: CASSAGTTGIEQYF. The CDR3 DNA reads as TGTGCCAGCAGTGCCGGGACCACTGGGATCGAGCAGTACTTC.

A few counts support this clonotype. This chain links TRBV5-1 with TRBJ2-3; 11 nucleotides line up with TRBD2. This CDR3 is 16 amino acids long. Trimming at V came to 6 bases and at J to 2 bases, leaving 8 bases not matched to a gene. Germline CDR1 is SGHRS and CDR2 is YFSETQ. The CDR3 bases are TGCGCCAGCACCTACCTAGCGGGGGGTCCCACAGATACGCAGTATTTT. Protein sequence: CASTYLAGGPTDTQYF.